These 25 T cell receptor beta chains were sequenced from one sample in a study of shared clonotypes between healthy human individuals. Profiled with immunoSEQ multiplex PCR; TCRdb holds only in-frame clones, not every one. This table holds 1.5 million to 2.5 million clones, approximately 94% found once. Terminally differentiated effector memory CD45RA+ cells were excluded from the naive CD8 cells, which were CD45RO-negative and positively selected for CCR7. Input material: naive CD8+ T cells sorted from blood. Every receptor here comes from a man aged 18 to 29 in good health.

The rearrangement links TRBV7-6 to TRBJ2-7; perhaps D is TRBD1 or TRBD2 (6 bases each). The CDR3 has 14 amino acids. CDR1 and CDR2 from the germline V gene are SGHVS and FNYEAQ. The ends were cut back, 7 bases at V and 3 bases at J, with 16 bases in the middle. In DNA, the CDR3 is TGTGCCAGCACCGAAGGAGGGGGAGACTACGAGCAGTACTTC. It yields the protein CASTEGGGDYEQYF.

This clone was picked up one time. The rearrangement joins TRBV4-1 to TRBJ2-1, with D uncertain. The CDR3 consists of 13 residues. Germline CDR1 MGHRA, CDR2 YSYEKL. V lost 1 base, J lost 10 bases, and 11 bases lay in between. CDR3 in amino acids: CASSQVKLGEQFF. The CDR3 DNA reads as TGCGCCAGCAGCCAAGTGAAGCTGGGAGAGCAGTTCTTC.

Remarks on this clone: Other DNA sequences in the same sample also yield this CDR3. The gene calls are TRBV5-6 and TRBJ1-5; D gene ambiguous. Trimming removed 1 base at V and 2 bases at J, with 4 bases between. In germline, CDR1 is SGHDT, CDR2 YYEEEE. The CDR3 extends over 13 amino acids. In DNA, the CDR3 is TGTGCCAGCAGCTTGCAGGGCAATCAGCCCCAGCATTTT. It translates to CASSLQGNQPQHF.

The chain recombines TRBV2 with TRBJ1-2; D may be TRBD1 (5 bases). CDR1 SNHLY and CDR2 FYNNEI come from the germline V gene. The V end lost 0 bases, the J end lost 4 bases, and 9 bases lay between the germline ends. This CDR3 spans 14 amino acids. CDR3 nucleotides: TGTGCCAGCAGTGAAGCGGCAGGGAGCTATGGCTACACCTTC. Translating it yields CASSEAAGSYGYTF.

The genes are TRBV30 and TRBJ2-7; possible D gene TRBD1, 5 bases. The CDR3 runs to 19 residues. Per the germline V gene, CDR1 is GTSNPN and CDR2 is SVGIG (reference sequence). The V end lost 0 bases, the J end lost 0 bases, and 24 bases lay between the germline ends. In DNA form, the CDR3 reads TGTGCCTGGAGTGTACTCCGGCCCCAATTCCAGGGCAGCTCCTACGAGCAGTACTTC. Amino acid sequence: CAWSVLRPQFQGSSYEQYF.

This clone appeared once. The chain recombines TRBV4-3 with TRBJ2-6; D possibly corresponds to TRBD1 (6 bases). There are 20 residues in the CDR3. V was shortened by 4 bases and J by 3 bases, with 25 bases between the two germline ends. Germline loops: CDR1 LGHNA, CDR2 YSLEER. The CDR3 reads CASSRQGFGQSILGANVLTF. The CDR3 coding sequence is TGCGCCAGCAGCCGACAAGGTTTCGGACAGTCAATCCTTGGGGCCAACGTCCTGACTTTC.

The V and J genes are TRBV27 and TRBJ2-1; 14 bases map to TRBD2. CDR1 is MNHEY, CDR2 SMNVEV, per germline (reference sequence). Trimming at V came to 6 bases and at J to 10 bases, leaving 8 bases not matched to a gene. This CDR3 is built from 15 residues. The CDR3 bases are TGTGCCAGCAGGGATGGGACTAGCGGGAGTAGCGAGCAGTTCTTC. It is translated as CASRDGTSGSSEQFF.

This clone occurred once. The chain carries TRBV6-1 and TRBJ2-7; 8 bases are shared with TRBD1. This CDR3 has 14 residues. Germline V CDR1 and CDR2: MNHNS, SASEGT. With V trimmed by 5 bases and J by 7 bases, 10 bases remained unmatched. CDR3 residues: CASSITDRAREQYF. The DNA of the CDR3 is TGTGCCAGCAGTATAACGGACAGGGCGCGAGAGCAGTACTTC.

CDR3 in DNA: TGTGCCAGTAGTCCTCTGGCGGGGGGCGCTGGGGCCAACGTCCTGACTTTC. Protein product: CASSPLAGGAGANVLTF. The genes are TRBV19 and TRBJ2-6; the match to TRBD2 covers 8 bases. CDR1 is LNHDA, CDR2 SQIVND, per germline (reference sequence). There are 17 residues in the CDR3. Trimming cost V 5 bases and J 2 bases; bases outside gene matches: 8.

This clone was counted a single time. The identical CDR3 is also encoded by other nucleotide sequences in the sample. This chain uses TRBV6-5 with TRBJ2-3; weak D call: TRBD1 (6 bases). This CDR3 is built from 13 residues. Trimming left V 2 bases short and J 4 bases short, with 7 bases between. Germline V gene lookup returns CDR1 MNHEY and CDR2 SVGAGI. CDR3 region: CASSYGGPDTQYF. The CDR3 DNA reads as TGTGCCAGCAGTTACGGGGGCCCAGATACGCAGTATTTT.

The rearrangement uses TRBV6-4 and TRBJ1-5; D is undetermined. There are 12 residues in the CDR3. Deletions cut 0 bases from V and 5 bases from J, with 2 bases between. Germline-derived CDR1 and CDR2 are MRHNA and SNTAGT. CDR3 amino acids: CASSDSYQPQHF. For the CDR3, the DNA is TGTGCCAGCAGTGACTCGTATCAGCCCCAGCATTTT.

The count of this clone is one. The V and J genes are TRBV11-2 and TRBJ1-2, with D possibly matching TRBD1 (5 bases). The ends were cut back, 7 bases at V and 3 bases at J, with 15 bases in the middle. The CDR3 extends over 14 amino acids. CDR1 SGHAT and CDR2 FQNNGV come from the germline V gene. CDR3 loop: CASTLGTYDYGYTF. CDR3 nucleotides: TGTGCCAGCACCCTGGGGACGTACGACTATGGCTACACCTTC.

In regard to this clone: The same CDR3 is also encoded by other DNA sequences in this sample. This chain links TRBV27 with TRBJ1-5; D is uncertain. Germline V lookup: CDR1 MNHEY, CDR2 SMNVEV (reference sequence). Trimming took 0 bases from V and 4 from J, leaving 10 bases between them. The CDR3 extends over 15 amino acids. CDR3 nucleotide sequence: TGTGCCAGCAGTTTATCGATAGGGTCAAATCAGCCCCAGCATTTT. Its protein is CASSLSIGSNQPQHF.

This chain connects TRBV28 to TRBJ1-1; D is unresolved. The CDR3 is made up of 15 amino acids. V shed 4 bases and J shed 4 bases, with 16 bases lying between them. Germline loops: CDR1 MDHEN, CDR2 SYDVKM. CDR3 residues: CASSSVRESITEAFF. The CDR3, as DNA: TGTGCCAGCAGTTCGGTCAGAGAAAGTATCACTGAAGCTTTCTTT.

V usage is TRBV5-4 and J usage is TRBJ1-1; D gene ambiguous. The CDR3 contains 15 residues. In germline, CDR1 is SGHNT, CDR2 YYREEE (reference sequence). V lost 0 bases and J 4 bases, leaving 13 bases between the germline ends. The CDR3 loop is CASSLGTGSTTEAFF. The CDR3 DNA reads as TGTGCCAGCAGCTTGGGTACGGGGTCGACCACTGAAGCTTTCTTT.

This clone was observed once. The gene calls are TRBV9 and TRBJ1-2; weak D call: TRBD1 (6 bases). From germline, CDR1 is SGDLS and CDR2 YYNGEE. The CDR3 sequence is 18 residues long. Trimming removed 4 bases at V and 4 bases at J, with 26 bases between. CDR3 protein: CASSPTLPQGRAGYGYTF. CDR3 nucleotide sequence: TGTGCCAGCAGCCCCACTTTGCCCCAGGGGCGCGCGGGCTATGGCTACACCTTC.

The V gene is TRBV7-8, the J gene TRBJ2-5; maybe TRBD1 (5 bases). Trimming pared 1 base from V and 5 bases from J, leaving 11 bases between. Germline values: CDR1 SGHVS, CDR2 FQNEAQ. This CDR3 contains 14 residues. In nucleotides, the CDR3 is TGTGCCAGCAGCTTAGTACTCCCAGGGGAGACCCAGTACTTC. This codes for CASSLVLPGETQYF.

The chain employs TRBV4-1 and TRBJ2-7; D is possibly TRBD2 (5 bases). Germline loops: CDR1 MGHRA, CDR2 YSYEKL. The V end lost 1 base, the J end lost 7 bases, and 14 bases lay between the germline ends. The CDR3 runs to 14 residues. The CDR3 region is CASSQVRTSGEQYF. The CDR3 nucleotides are TGCGCCAGCAGCCAAGTTAGGACTTCAGGAGAGCAGTACTTC.

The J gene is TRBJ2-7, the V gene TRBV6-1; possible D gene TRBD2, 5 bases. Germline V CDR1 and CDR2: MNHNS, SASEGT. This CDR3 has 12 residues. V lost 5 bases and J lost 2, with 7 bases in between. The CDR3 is CASSSRAYEQYF. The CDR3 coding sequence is TGTGCCAGCAGTTCGCGGGCCTACGAGCAGTACTTC.

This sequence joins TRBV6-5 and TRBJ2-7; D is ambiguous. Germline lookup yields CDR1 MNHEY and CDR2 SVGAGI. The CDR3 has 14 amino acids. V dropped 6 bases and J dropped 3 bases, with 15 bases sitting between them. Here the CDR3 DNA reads TGTGCCAGCAGCTCTAAGGGTGGTTTCTACGAGCAGTACTTC. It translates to CASSSKGGFYEQYF.

Here the CDR3 reads CASSDGPSGWNEQFF. CDR3 bases: TGTGCCAGCAGCGATGGGCCTAGCGGATGGAATGAGCAGTTCTTC. V usage is TRBV13 and J usage is TRBJ2-1; 7 positions match TRBD2. The CDR3 runs to 15 residues. CDR1 PRHDT and CDR2 FYEKMQ come from the germline V gene (reference sequence). V was pared by 5 bases and J by 7 bases, with 11 bases of the junction left unmatched.

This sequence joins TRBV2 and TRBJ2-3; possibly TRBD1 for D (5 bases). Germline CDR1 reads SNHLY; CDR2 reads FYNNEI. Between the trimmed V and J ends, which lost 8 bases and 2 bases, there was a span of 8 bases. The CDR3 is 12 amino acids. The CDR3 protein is CASVGDTDTQYF. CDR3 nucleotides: TGTGCCAGCGTAGGGGACACAGATACGCAGTATTTT.

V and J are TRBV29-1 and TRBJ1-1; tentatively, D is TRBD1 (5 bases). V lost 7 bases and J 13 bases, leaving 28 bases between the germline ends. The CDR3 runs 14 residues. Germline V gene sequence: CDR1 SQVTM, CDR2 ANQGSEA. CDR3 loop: CSAYRDSDNISGFF. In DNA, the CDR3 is TGCAGCGCGTACCGAGACAGCGACAACATTAGTGGTTTCTTT.

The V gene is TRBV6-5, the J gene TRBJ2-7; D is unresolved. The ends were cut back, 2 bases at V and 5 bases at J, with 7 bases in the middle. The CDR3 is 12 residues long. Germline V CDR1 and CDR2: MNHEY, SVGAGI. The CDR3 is CASSYPENEQYF. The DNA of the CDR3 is TGTGCCAGCAGTTACCCGGAGAACGAGCAGTACTTC.

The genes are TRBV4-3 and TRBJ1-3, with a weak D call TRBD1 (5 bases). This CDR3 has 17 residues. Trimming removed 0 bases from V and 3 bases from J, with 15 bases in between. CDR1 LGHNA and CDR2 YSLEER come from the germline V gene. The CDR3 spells CASSQDASGEYGNTIYF. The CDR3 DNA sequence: TGCGCCAGCAGCCAAGATGCGTCGGGGGAGTATGGAAACACCATATATTTT.